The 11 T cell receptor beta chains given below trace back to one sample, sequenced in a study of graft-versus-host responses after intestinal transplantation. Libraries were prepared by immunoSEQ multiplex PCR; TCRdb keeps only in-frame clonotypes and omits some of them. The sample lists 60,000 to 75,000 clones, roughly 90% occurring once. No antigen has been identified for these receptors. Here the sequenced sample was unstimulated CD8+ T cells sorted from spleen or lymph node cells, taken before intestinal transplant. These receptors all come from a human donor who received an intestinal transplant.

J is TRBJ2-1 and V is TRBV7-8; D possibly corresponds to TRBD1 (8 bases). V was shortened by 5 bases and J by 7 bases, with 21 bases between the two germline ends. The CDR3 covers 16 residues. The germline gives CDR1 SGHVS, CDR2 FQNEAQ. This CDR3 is CASSAGRQGRVNEQFF. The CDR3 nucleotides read TGTGCCAGCAGCGCGGGCCGACAGGGGAGGGTGAATGAGCAGTTCTTC.

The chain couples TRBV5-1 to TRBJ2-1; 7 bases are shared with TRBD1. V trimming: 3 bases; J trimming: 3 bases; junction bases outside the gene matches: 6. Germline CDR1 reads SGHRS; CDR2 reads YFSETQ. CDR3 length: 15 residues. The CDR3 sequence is CASSSGTDDYNEQFF. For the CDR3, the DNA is TGCGCCAGCAGCTCCGGGACAGACGACTACAATGAGCAGTTCTTC.

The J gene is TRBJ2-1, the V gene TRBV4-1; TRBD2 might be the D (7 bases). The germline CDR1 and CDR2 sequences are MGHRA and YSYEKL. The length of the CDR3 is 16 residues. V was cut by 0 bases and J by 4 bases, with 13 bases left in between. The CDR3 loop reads CASSQEGGPQYNEQFF. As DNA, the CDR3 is TGCGCCAGCAGCCAAGAGGGGGGGCCTCAATACAATGAGCAGTTCTTC.

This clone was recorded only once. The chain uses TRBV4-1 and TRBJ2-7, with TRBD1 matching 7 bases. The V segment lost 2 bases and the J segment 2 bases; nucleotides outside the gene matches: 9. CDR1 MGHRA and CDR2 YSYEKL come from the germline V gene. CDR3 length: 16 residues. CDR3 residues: CASSQTTGNIPYEQYF. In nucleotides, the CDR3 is TGCGCCAGCAGCCAAACGACAGGGAACATTCCCTACGAGCAGTACTTC.

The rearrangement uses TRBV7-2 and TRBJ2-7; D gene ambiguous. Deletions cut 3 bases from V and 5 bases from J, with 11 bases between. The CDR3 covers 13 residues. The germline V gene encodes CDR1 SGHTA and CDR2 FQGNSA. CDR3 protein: CASSFVSENEQYF. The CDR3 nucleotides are TGTGCCAGCAGCTTTGTAAGCGAGAACGAGCAGTACTTC.

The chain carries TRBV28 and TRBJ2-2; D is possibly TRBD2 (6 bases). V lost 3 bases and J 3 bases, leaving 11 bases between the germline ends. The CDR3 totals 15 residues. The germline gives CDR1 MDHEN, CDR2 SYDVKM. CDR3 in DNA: TGTGCCAGCAGTTTGTCTAGCGAGGACACCGGGGAGCTGTTTTTT. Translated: CASSLSSEDTGELFF. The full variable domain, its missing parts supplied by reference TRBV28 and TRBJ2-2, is DVKVTQSSRYLVKRTGEKVFLECVQDMDHENMFWYRQDPGLGLRLIYFSYDVKMKEKGDIPEGYSVSREKKERFSLILESASTNQTSMYLCASSLSSEDTGELFFGEGSRLTVL.

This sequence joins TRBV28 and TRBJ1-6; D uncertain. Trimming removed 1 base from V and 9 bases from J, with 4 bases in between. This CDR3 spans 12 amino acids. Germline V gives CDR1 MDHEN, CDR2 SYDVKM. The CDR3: CASSLFSSPLHF. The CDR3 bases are TGTGCCAGCAGTTTATTCTCTTCACCCCTCCACTTT.

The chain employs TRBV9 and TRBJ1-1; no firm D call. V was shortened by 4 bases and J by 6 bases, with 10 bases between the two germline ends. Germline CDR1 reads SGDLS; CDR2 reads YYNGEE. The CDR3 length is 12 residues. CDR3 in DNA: TGTGCCAGCAGCTCTCCGACACCTGAAGCTTTCTTT. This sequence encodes CASSSPTPEAFF.

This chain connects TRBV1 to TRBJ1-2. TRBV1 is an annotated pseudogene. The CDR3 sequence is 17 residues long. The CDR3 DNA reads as TGCACCAGCAGCCAAGAACCCGCCAGGGCGGGGAACTATGGCTACACCTTC. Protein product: CTSSQEPARAGNYGYTF.

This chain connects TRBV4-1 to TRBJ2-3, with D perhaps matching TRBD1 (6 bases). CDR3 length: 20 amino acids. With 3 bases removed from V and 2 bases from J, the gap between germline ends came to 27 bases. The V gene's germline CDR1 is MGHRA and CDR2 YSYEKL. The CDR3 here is CASSHQLLNVRDIDTDTQYF. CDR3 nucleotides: TGCGCCAGCAGCCACCAATTACTCAATGTCCGGGACATCGACACAGATACGCAGTATTTT.

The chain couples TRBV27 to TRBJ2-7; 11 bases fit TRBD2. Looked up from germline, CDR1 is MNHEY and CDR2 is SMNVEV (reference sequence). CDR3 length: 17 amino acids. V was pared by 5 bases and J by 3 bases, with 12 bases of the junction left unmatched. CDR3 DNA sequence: TGTGCCAGCAGTCCCATAGCGGGAGGGCCCTCCTACTACGAGCAGTACTTC. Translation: CASSPIAGGPSYYEQYF.